This passage covers 31 T cell receptor beta chains from one sample sequenced in a study of blood T cell repertoires in COVID-19. The data were produced by immunoSEQ multiplex PCR, yet TCRdb's version contains in-frame clones alone and is incomplete. The data contain some 270,000 clones, around 93% of them singletons. The sequenced material came from PBMCs or T cells enriched from blood (not recorded which). The source of these receptors is a man between 35 and 55 years old who had been exposed to COVID-19.

The chain uses TRBV24-1 and TRBJ1-5, with 11 positions matching TRBD1. V was pared by 4 bases and J by 4 bases, with 11 bases of the junction left unmatched. The germline CDR1 and CDR2 sequences are KGHDR and SFDVKD. CDR3 length: 18 amino acids. Here the CDR3 reads CATSDAGQGAVGNQPQHF. The DNA for the CDR3 is TGTGCCACCAGTGACGCCGGACAGGGGGCGGTGGGAAATCAGCCCCAGCATTTT.

This chain uses TRBV3-1 (or the pseudogene TRBV3-2) with TRBJ1-2; 9 positions agree with TRBD1. Per germline, CDR1 LGHDT and CDR2 YNNKEL (reference sequence). This CDR3 spans 21 amino acids. V lost 8 bases and J lost 6; bases outside the gene matches: 31. CDR3 protein: CASPRGDRALRGRDQPNGYTF. The CDR3 nucleotides read TGTGCCAGCCCCCGGGGGGACAGGGCACTGAGGGGCCGCGATCAACCAAATGGCTACACCTTC.

J is TRBJ1-1 and V is TRBV28; 7 positions agree with TRBD1. The CDR3 runs to 14 residues. With 11 bases clipped from V and 4 bases from J, the junction kept 13 bases outside the gene matches. Germline CDR1 and CDR2: MDHEN and SYDVKM. CDR3 amino acids: CAGQEGGAVTEAFF. The CDR3 DNA sequence: TGTGCCGGACAGGAAGGGGGCGCAGTCACTGAAGCTTTCTTT.

This rearrangement joins TRBV2 to TRBJ2-3; 11 bases line up with TRBD2. Germline trimming cut 6 bases from V and 3 bases from J; bases unmatched to any gene: 14. The germline CDR1 and CDR2 sequences are SNHLY and FYNNEI. The CDR3 is 18 amino acids. The CDR3 coding sequence is TGTGCCAGCAGCAAGACTAGCGGGGAGGGGATTAGAACAGATACGCAGTATTTT. This encodes CASSKTSGEGIRTDTQYF.

V and J are TRBV5-6 and TRBJ1-1, with unresolved D. Germline V CDR1 and CDR2: SGHDT, YYEEEE. The germline V and J ends were trimmed by 6 bases and 1 base, with 7 bases remaining between them. This CDR3 contains 12 residues. CDR3 loop: CASILRNTEAFF. The CDR3 region has the DNA TGTGCCAGCATCCTTAGGAACACTGAAGCTTTCTTT.

The rearrangement uses TRBV2 and TRBJ1-5; 8 bases match TRBD1. Germline CDR1 and CDR2: SNHLY and FYNNEI. V lost 0 bases to trimming and J lost 5 bases; unmatched junction nucleotides: 6. The CDR3 is 16 amino acids. DNA of the CDR3: TGTGCCAGCAGTGAAGCAATGGGACAGGCCTATCAGCCCCAGCATTTT. Its translation is CASSEAMGQAYQPQHF.

This chain joins TRBV7-9 and TRBJ2-7; D possibly corresponds to TRBD1 (6 bases). Germline CDR1 and CDR2: SEHNR and FQNEAQ (reference sequence). This CDR3 contains 13 residues. Trimming left V 2 bases short and J 3 bases short, with 8 bases between. The DNA for the CDR3 is TGTGCCAGCAGCTTACAGGGGTTCTACGAGCAGTACTTC. It specifies CASSLQGFYEQYF.

The rearrangement uses TRBV29-1 and TRBJ2-1; maybe TRBD1 (5 bases). This CDR3 region has 11 residues. V was trimmed by 5 bases and J by 14 bases, leaving 16 bases between them. CDR1 and CDR2 from the germline V gene are SQVTM and ANQGSEA. The CDR3, as DNA: TGCAGCGTTCCAGTGGACATCCGGGAGTTCTTC. It translates to CSVPVDIREFF.

The V gene is TRBV18, the J gene TRBJ2-7; 10 positions match TRBD1. J was trimmed by 1 base and V by 3 bases; bases with no gene match: 3. Germline lookup yields CDR1 KGHSH and CDR2 LQKENI. This CDR3 is 15 amino acids long. The CDR3 DNA is TGTGCCAGCTCACCCGGGACAGGGGAGTCCTACGAGCAGTACTTC. It is translated as CASSPGTGESYEQYF.

This chain connects TRBV5-4 to TRBJ1-2; 7 bases agree with TRBD1. V gave up 3 bases and J gave up 6 bases; unmatched junction bases: 5. Germline lookup yields CDR1 SGHNT and CDR2 YYREEE (reference sequence). The CDR3 runs to 13 residues. The CDR3 protein is CASSYDRAHGYTF. For the CDR3, the DNA is TGTGCCAGCAGCTACGACAGGGCCCATGGCTACACCTTC.

V is TRBV7-2 and J is TRBJ1-6; D remains ambiguous. Germline loops: CDR1 SGHTA, CDR2 FQGNSA. Trimming cost V 1 base and J 9 bases, with 10 bases left between them. This CDR3 has 14 residues. The CDR3 loop is CASSLGGSSSPLHF. Written as DNA, the CDR3 is TGTGCCAGCAGCTTAGGAGGTAGCAGTTCACCCCTCCACTTT.

The genes are TRBV18 and TRBJ2-5; TRBD1 aligns across 9 bases. CDR1 KGHSH and CDR2 LQKENI come from the germline V gene. The CDR3 length is 14 residues. With V trimmed by 3 bases and J by 1 base, 0 bases remained unmatched. In DNA, the CDR3 is TGTGCCAGCTCACCGACAGGGGGCCAAGAGACCCAGTACTTC. Its protein product is CASSPTGGQETQYF.

CDR3: CASSQERLAGDNEQFF. The CDR3 DNA reads as TGTGCCAGCAGCCAAGAAAGGCTAGCGGGAGACAATGAGCAGTTCTTC. The chain combines TRBV3-1 (or the pseudogene TRBV3-2) with TRBJ2-1; TRBD2 agrees at 10 bases. J gave up 5 bases and V 0 bases, and 4 bases lay outside the gene matches. The CDR3 runs to 16 residues. CDR1 is LGHDT, CDR2 YNNKEL, per germline (reference sequence).

The chain recombines TRBV7-9 with TRBJ2-7; TRBD1 aligns across 9 bases. Germline trimming cut 4 bases from V and 0 bases from J; bases unmatched to any gene: 7. This CDR3 spans 16 amino acids. Germline assignment: CDR1 SEHNR and CDR2 FQNEAQ (reference sequence). DNA of the CDR3: TGTGCCAGCAGCTCGACTCCGGGACAGGGCTCCTACGAGCAGTACTTC. It is translated as CASSSTPGQGSYEQYF.

CDR3: CASGPPTGTGGASRELFF. The DNA of the CDR3 is TGTGCCAGCGGACCTCCTACCGGGACAGGGGGCGCTTCACGGGAGCTGTTTTTT. J is TRBJ2-2 and V is TRBV13, with TRBD1 identical over 12 bases. This CDR3 contains 18 residues. CDR1 and CDR2 from the germline V gene are PRHDT and FYEKMQ (reference sequence). Losses at the gene ends were 8 bases for V and 9 bases for J; bases not matched to a gene: 19.

The rearrangement uses TRBV28 and TRBJ1-5, with D unresolved. V was shortened by 7 bases and J by 11 bases, with 12 bases between the two germline ends. Germline CDR1 and CDR2: MDHEN and SYDVKM. CDR3 length: 11 residues. For the CDR3, the DNA is TGTGCCAGCAATTCAGACGGGTCCCAGCATTTT. As protein: CASNSDGSQHF.

The genes are TRBV11-2 and TRBJ2-1, with TRBD2 identical over 8 bases. CDR1 SGHAT and CDR2 FQNNGV come from the germline V gene. CDR3 length: 13 residues. Germline trimming cut 5 bases from V and 15 bases from J; bases unmatched to any gene: 12. CDR3 residues: CASSLKPGLEVFF. CDR3 sequence (DNA): TGTGCCAGCAGCCTTAAACCGGGACTAGAGGTGTTCTTC. The complete variable domain, with remaining parts taken from reference TRBV11-2 and TRBJ2-1, reads EAGVAQSPRYKIIEKRQSVAFWCNPISGHATLYWYQQILGQGPKLLIQFQNNGVVDDSQLPKDRFSAERLKGVDSTLKIQPAKLEDSAVYLCASSLKPGLEVFFGPGTRLTVL.

The CDR3 is CASSRLGQGSEKLFF. For the CDR3, the DNA is TGTGCCAGTAGCCGATTAGGACAGGGGAGTGAAAAACTGTTTTTT. The V call is TRBV19, the J call TRBJ1-4; 9 bases fit TRBD1. This CDR3 comprises 15 residues. Germline V gene sequence: CDR1 LNHDA, CDR2 SQIVND (reference sequence). The V gene end was trimmed by 6 bases and the J gene end by 7 bases; junction bases not matched to a gene: 9. Full variable domain (rest looked up from reference TRBV19 and TRBJ1-4): DGGITQSPKYLFRKEGQNVTLSCEQNLNHDAMYWYRQDPGQGLRLIYYSQIVNDFQKGDIAEGYSVSREKKESFPLTVTSAQKNPTAFYLCASSRLGQGSEKLFFGSGTQLSVL.

This chain connects TRBV29-1 to TRBJ2-3, with D perhaps matching TRBD1 (6 bases). Trimming removed 1 base at V and 2 bases at J, with 13 bases between. The CDR3 loop spans 15 amino acids. Germline V gene data show CDR1 as SQVTM and CDR2 as ANQGSEA. CDR3 DNA: TGCAGCGTTGAAGGGGACACCCCCAACACAGATACGCAGTATTTT. It is translated as CSVEGDTPNTDTQYF.

To note about this clone: The junction shows a germline mismatch at one end, possibly a read error. This rearrangement joins TRBV7-2 to TRBJ2-7, with D unclear. Germline V CDR1 and CDR2: SGHTA, FQGNSA. This CDR3 comprises 11 residues. This chain's CDR3 is CASSLSHEQYF. CDR3 bases: TGTGCCAGCAGCCTCTCCCACGAGCAGTACTTC.

V and J are TRBV4-1 and TRBJ1-5; D is uncertain. The germline CDR1 and CDR2 sequences are MGHRA and YSYEKL. V was pared by 4 bases and J by 0 bases, with 10 bases between. CDR3 size: 15 residues. CDR3 residues: CASSRTGNSNQPQHF. Here the CDR3 DNA reads TGCGCCAGCAGCCGGACGGGAAATAGCAATCAGCCCCAGCATTTT.

The genes are TRBV6-4 and TRBJ2-7, with TRBD1 matching 7 bases. The ends lost 3 bases at V and 2 bases at J; junction bases unmatched: 7. Germline values: CDR1 MRHNA, CDR2 SNTAGT. There are 15 residues in the CDR3. Here the CDR3 reads CASSDFRDRAYEQYF. CDR3 sequence (DNA): TGTGCCAGCAGTGATTTCCGGGACAGAGCCTACGAGCAGTACTTC.

The J gene is TRBJ1-6, the V gene TRBV28; 7 bases agree with TRBD1. Per the germline V gene, CDR1 is MDHEN and CDR2 is SYDVKM. J gave up 12 bases and V 3 bases, and 5 bases lay outside the gene matches. The CDR3 extends over 13 amino acids. Here the CDR3 reads CASSFGTGVPLHF. The CDR3 DNA is TGTGCCAGCAGTTTTGGCACAGGGGTACCCCTCCACTTT.

The J gene is TRBJ2-1, the V gene TRBV5-1; possibly TRBD1 for D (6 bases). Germline V gives CDR1 SGHRS, CDR2 YFSETQ. With 4 bases removed from V and 1 base from J, the gap between germline ends came to 12 bases. CDR3 size: 15 residues. The CDR3 DNA follows: TGCGCCAGCAGCCGACAGGCGGGTTCCTACAATGAGCAGTTCTTC. Its protein is CASSRQAGSYNEQFF.

V and J are TRBV3-1 (or the pseudogene TRBV3-2) and TRBJ2-5, with TRBD1 matching 9 bases. Trimming removed 0 bases from V and 4 bases from J; junction bases left unmatched: 15. This CDR3 has 19 residues. Germline V gives CDR1 LGHDT, CDR2 YNNKEL (reference sequence). CDR3 bases: TGTGCCAGCAGCCAAGATCATCTAGGACAGGGGAGGAGGGGAGAGACCCAGTACTTC. It encodes CASSQDHLGQGRRGETQYF.

V gene TRBV30 combines with J gene TRBJ1-1; D is undetermined. The CDR3 runs 12 residues. Germline V lookup: CDR1 GTSNPN, CDR2 SVGIG (reference sequence). CDR3 sequence: CGFQEMNTEAFF. In DNA, the CDR3 is TGTGGGTTCCAGGAAATGAACACTGAAGCTTTCTTT.

The chain recombines TRBV3-1 (or the pseudogene TRBV3-2) with TRBJ2-1; possible D gene TRBD2, 5 bases. Per the germline V gene, CDR1 is LGHDT and CDR2 is YNNKEL (reference sequence). Trimming shortened V by 6 bases and J by 7 bases, and 7 bases separated the two germline ends. The length of the CDR3 is 11 residues. The CDR3 nucleotides read TGTGCCAGCAGTCTAGCAAATGAGCAGTTCTTC. Translated, it gives CASSLANEQFF.

The gene calls are TRBV4-1 and TRBJ1-1; D perhaps matches TRBD1 (5 bases). Germline CDR1 is MGHRA and CDR2 is YSYEKL. The CDR3 is 17 residues long. The V gene lost 5 bases and the J gene lost 0 bases, with 19 bases spanning the gap. This chain's CDR3 is CASSFTRTYGMNTEAFF. The DNA of the CDR3 is TGCGCCAGCAGCTTTACACGGACATACGGCATGAACACTGAAGCTTTCTTT.

J is TRBJ2-7 and V is TRBV6-6, with TRBD2 matching 13 bases. The trim removed 2 bases at V and 7 bases at J, leaving 8 bases unmatched. The CDR3 has 16 amino acids. The germline V gene encodes CDR1 MNHNY and CDR2 SVGAGI (reference sequence). The CDR3 spells CASSYALAGGPREQYF. The DNA for the CDR3 is TGTGCCAGCAGTTACGCACTAGCGGGAGGGCCGCGGGAGCAGTACTTC.

J is TRBJ2-7 and V is TRBV20-1, with 11 bases aligning to TRBD2. The CDR3 length is 15 residues. Trimming at V came to 3 bases and at J to 0 bases, leaving 4 bases not matched to a gene. Germline-derived CDR1 and CDR2 are DFQATT and SNEGSKA (reference sequence). Here the CDR3 DNA reads TGCAGTGCTAGTCGACTAGCGGGATCCTCCTACGAGCAGTACTTC. Translating gives CSASRLAGSSYEQYF.

The chain couples TRBV27 to TRBJ1-5, with 8 nucleotides matching TRBD1. Germline assignment: CDR1 MNHEY and CDR2 SMNVEV (reference sequence). CDR3 length equals 14 residues. V lost 6 bases and J lost 7; bases outside the gene matches: 8. This chain's CDR3 is CASSPGQGGQPQHF. The CDR3 coding sequence is TGTGCCAGCAGCCCCGGACAGGGAGGGCAGCCCCAGCATTTT.